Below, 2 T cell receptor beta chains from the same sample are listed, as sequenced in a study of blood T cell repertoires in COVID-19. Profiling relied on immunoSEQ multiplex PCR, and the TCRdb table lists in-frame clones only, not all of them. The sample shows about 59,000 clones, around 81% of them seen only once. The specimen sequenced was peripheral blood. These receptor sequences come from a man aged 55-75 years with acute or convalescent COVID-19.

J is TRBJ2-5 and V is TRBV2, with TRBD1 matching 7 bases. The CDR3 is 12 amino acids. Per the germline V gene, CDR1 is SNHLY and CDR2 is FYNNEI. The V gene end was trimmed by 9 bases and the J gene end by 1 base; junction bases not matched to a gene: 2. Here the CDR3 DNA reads TGTGCCAGTCGACAGGGCCAAGAGACCCAGTACTTC. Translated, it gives CASRQGQETQYF.

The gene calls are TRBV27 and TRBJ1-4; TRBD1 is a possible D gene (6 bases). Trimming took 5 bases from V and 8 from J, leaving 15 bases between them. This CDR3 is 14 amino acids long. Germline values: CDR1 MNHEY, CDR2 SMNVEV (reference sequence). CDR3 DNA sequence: TGTGCCAGCAGTCCTGGCAGGGGTAGCGAAAAACTGTTTTTT. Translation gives CASSPGRGSEKLFF.